This is a list of T cell receptor beta chains from one sample in a study of CXCR3-negative and CXCR3-positive naive CD8 T cells. TCRdb reprocessed the 5' RACE reads, keeping one entry per CDR3 protein, no DNA. Listed are approximately 74,000 distinct CDR3 sequences; more than 1.5% falls within the top ten. The sequencing input was naive CXCR3- CD8+ T cells from blood. These receptors all come from a human donor in good health. Some clones in this sample may be carry-over from other donors' samples. The CDR3 runs from the conserved cysteine through the conserved F or W.

CDR3aa: CASSLVGWPYNEQFF
v_gene: TRBV28
j_gene: TRBJ2-1

CDR3aa: CASSFGQGYYEQYF
v_gene: TRBV5-1
j_gene: TRBJ2-7

CDR3aa: CASSLRLYSTRGDTQYF
v_gene: TRBV6-2/TRBV6-3
j_gene: TRBJ2-3

CDR3aa: CSAEPRGTSYEQYF
v_gene: TRBV20-1
j_gene: TRBJ2-7

CDR3aa: CASSYVAGTRTDTQYF
v_gene: TRBV6-5
j_gene: TRBJ2-3

CDR3aa: CASSLGNGWTGGFYNEQFF
v_gene: TRBV5-1
j_gene: TRBJ2-1

CDR3aa: CASSHLRDRARTGELFF
v_gene: TRBV11-2
j_gene: TRBJ2-2

CDR3aa: CATSGTYEQYF
v_gene: TRBV28
j_gene: TRBJ2-7

CDR3aa: CASSPGASGLNYEQYF
v_gene: TRBV7-9
j_gene: TRBJ2-7

CDR3aa: CASSRPTGIDYGYTF
v_gene: TRBV19
j_gene: TRBJ1-2

CDR3aa: CATSYDSNTGELFF
v_gene: TRBV24-1
j_gene: TRBJ2-2

CDR3aa: CASSLTGTVAYEQYF
v_gene: TRBV6-5
j_gene: TRBJ2-7

CDR3aa: CASSPGTGPYEQYF
v_gene: TRBV5-4
j_gene: TRBJ2-7

CDR3aa: CASSEWDRLRTDTQYF
v_gene: TRBV10-1
j_gene: TRBJ2-3

CDR3aa: CSVFLKAGGYEQYF
v_gene: TRBV29-1
j_gene: TRBJ2-7

CDR3aa: CASSQGRRGTYQETQYF
v_gene: TRBV4-1
j_gene: TRBJ2-5